The 12 T cell receptor beta chains in this list originate from one sample, sequenced in a study of cytomegalovirus exposure and HLA in healthy donors. Generated by immunoSEQ multiplex PCR, the TCRdb table keeps only in-frame clones and is missing some. The sample has roughly 250,000 clones, approximately 84% seen once. Sequenced material: PBMCs. These receptors were obtained from a woman in her 30s in good health and CMV-seropositive.

The V gene is TRBV28, the J gene TRBJ2-6, with a tentative D call TRBD1 (6 bases). Germline V CDR1 and CDR2: MDHEN, SYDVKM. The CDR3 contains 15 residues. The V gene lost 5 bases and the J gene lost 1 base, with 9 bases spanning the gap. The CDR3 here is CASSPGQSGANVLTF. CDR3 in DNA: TGTGCCAGCAGTCCCGGACAGTCTGGGGCCAACGTCCTGACTTTC.

DNA of the CDR3: TGTGCCAGCAGCGTGCCGGGGAGCTCCTACAATGAGCAGTTCTTC. Translating gives CASSVPGSSYNEQFF. The rearrangement links TRBV11-2 to TRBJ2-1, with D maybe TRBD2 (5 bases). The germline V and J ends were trimmed by 5 bases and 0 bases, with 11 bases remaining between them. CDR3 length: 15 residues. Germline CDR1 and CDR2: SGHAT and FQNNGV. The whole variable domain, filled in from reference TRBV11-2 and TRBJ2-1, reads EAGVAQSPRYKIIEKRQSVAFWCNPISGHATLYWYQQILGQGPKLLIQFQNNGVVDDSQLPKDRFSAERLKGVDSTLKIQPAKLEDSAVYLCASSVPGSSYNEQFFGPGTRLTVL.

The rearrangement joins TRBV11-2 to TRBJ2-7, with 8 bases matching TRBD1. Looked up from germline, CDR1 is SGHAT and CDR2 is FQNNGV. The V segment lost 1 base and the J segment 6 bases; nucleotides outside the gene matches: 8. The CDR3 sequence is 15 residues long. The CDR3 sequence: CASSLGTGSFAEQYF. CDR3 in DNA: TGTGCCAGCAGCTTAGGGACAGGGTCTTTTGCCGAGCAGTACTTC.

Ten or more counts support this clone. V and J are TRBV6-4 and TRBJ1-5; D remains ambiguous. V was shortened by 0 bases and J by 9 bases, with 9 bases between the two germline ends. Germline CDR1 is MRHNA and CDR2 is SNTAGT. This CDR3 contains 13 residues. CDR3 coding DNA: TGTGCCAGCAGTGACTCAGAGGCCGCGCCCCAGCATTTT. Amino acid sequence: CASSDSEAAPQHF.

This chain joins TRBV5-4 and TRBJ2-3; 13 bases are a match to TRBD2. Germline V gene data show CDR1 as SGHNT and CDR2 as YYREEE (reference sequence). After removal of 4 bases from V and 1 base from J, the junction contained 15 bases not matched to a gene. This CDR3 has 20 amino acids. The CDR3 region is CASSIDGLAGVLAGTDTQYF. The CDR3 DNA reads TGTGCCAGCAGCATAGACGGACTAGCGGGAGTTCTGGCTGGCACAGATACGCAGTATTTT.

The chain carries TRBV9 and TRBJ2-3, with 7 bases identical to TRBD2. The germline gives CDR1 SGDLS, CDR2 YYNGEE. This CDR3 contains 14 residues. V lost 4 bases to trimming and J lost 0 bases; unmatched junction nucleotides: 2. Written as DNA, the CDR3 is TGTGCCAGCAGCAGCGGGATCAGCACAGATACGCAGTATTTT. Its translation is CASSSGISTDTQYF.

The chain links TRBV27 to TRBJ2-2, with D tentatively TRBD1 (6 bases). CDR3 length equals 18 residues. Per germline, CDR1 MNHEY and CDR2 SMNVEV (reference sequence). Trimming took off 5 bases at V and 3 bases at J, with 22 bases between the two ends. The CDR3 loop reads CASSPHTGMVTYTGELFF. The CDR3, as DNA: TGTGCCAGCAGTCCCCATACAGGGATGGTCACCTACACCGGGGAGCTGTTTTTT.

The CDR3 sequence is CSIRGLAGSNEQFF. CDR3 coding DNA: TGCAGCATAAGAGGACTAGCGGGATCGAATGAGCAGTTCTTC. The V gene is TRBV29-1, the J gene TRBJ2-1; 12 nucleotides align to TRBD2. This CDR3 has 14 amino acids. Germline loops: CDR1 SQVTM, CDR2 ANQGSEA. V dropped 8 bases and J dropped 7; count of bases not matched to a gene: 9.

The V and J genes are TRBV6-5 and TRBJ2-7; D unresolved. The CDR3 length is 13 residues. Looked up from germline, CDR1 is MNHEY and CDR2 is SVGAGI. Trimming stripped 5 bases from V and 6 bases from J, with 14 bases between. DNA of the CDR3: TGTGCCAGCAGTGGGCCCTATCCCCTCGAGCAGTACTTC. Its protein is CASSGPYPLEQYF.

The gene calls are TRBV4-2 and TRBJ1-3; the D is unclear. The CDR3 runs to 17 residues. Germline CDR1 and CDR2: LGHNA and YNFKEQ. With 0 bases removed from V and 4 bases from J, the gap between germline ends came to 16 bases. CDR3 bases: TGTGCCAGCAGCCAAGATCACGGCGGCGGCCGGGGAAACACCATATATTTT. It yields the protein CASSQDHGGGRGNTIYF.

To note about this clone: The junction and the germline gene differ at one end; a read error may be behind it. V usage is TRBV5-1 and J usage is TRBJ2-5; TRBD2 matches at 16 bases. CDR3 length equals 15 residues. In germline, CDR1 is SGHRS, CDR2 YFSETQ. CDR3 DNA: TGCGCCAGCAGCCCTTCCCCGGGACTAGCGGGAGGGCTCCACTTC. This encodes CASSPSPGLAGGLHF.

The rearrangement links TRBV19 to TRBJ2-7, with 11 bases aligning to TRBD1. V shed 6 bases, J shed 6 bases, and the junction held 10 bases outside the gene matches. There are 15 residues in the CDR3. The V gene's germline CDR1 is LNHDA and CDR2 SQIVND (reference sequence). This CDR3 reads CASSRGGQGVPEQYF. CDR3 in DNA: TGTGCCAGTAGCCGTGGGGGACAGGGGGTCCCCGAGCAGTACTTC.